Listed below are T cell receptor beta chains from one sample, sequenced in a study of immune evolution from preneoplasia to lung adenocarcinoma. Sequenced by immunoSEQ multiplex PCR; TCRdb stores in-frame clones only, minus some. This sample carries 25,000 to 30,000 clones, around 70% of them seen once, and the ten largest clones take under 7%. The specimen was FFPE invasive lung adenocarcinoma tissue. The origin of the receptors is a person in their sixties or seventies with invasive lung adenocarcinoma. Some clones in this sample may be carry-over from other donors' samples. CDR3s include the opening cysteine and the closing phenylalanine or tryptophan. D genes are given only for firm matches. The size entry is marked missing in some rows and otherwise reads once, few, many or a size class.

clone size | D gene | J gene | V gene | CDR3 DNA | CDR3 protein
. | TRBD1 | TRBJ2-1 | TRBV7-2 | TGTGCCAGCAGCTACCGAACAGGGGACCGAAGCTCCTACAATGAGCAGTTCTTC | CASSYRTGDRSSYNEQFF
. | . | TRBJ1-1 | TRBV9 | TGTGCCAGCAGCCCAGCGGGGGGAGGAGCTTTCTTT | CASSPAGGGAFF
. | . | TRBJ1-5 | TRBV7-2 | TGTGCCAGCAGCCCGGGAGACGGCTACAATCAGCCCCAGCATTTT | CASSPGDGYNQPQHF
. | TRBD1 | TRBJ1-1 | TRBV30 | TGTGCCTGTTCCCGGACAGGGGTGAACACTGAAGCTTTCTTT | CACSRTGVNTEAFF
. | . | TRBJ1-5 | TRBV4-2 | TGTGCCAGCAGCCAAGATGGAGGGTTACAGCCCCAGCATTTT | CASSQDGGLQPQHF
once | . | TRBJ2-3 | TRBV5-8 | TGTGCCAGCAGCTCCTGGTTGGCGGACGCCACAGATACGCAGTATTTT | CASSSWLADATDTQYF
few | . | TRBJ2-1 | TRBV7-9 | TGTGCCAGCAGCCGGGGGTCGGGGTACAATGAGCAGTTCTTC | CASSRGSGYNEQFF
. | . | TRBJ2-1 | TRBV28 | TGTGCCAGCAGGGGACGAACCTACAATGAGCAGTTCTTC | CASRGRTYNEQFF
. | . | TRBJ2-2 | TRBV2 | TGTGCCAGCAACTCGGGGGCCGGGGAGCTGTTTTTT | CASNSGAGELFF
. | . | TRBJ2-1 | TRBV4-1 | TGCGCCAGCAGCCAAGATCGGGGTAGGGACGGGTTCTTC | CASSQDRGRDGFF
. | . | TRBJ2-1 | TRBV5-1 | TGCGCCAGCAGCTTGGGACAATACAATGAGCAGTTCTTC | CASSLGQYNEQFF
. | TRBD2 | TRBJ2-1 | TRBV10-3 | TGTGCCATCAAGGACCGGGAGGTCATAACTAATGAGCAGTTCTTC | CAIKDREVITNEQFF
. | . | TRBJ2-7 | TRBV18 | TGTGCCAGCTCACCATCGGGGCAGGGCAGAGAGCAGTACTTC | CASSPSGQGREQYF
. | TRBD1 | TRBJ1-1 | TRBV10-2 | TGCGCCAGCAGTGACCGGGGACAGGGGATCCTGAACACTGAAGCTTTCTTT | CASSDRGQGILNTEAFF
. | . | TRBJ2-6 | TRBV28 | TGTGCCAGCAGCCCCGGGACATCCAGCTCTGGGGCCAACGTCCTGACTTTC | CASSPGTSSSGANVLTF
few | . | TRBJ2-2 | TRBV7-2 | TGTGCCAGCAGACCTCCGACTAGTCTAAACACCGGGGAGCTGTTTTTT | CASRPPTSLNTGELFF
. | . | TRBJ1-5 | TRBV30 | TGTGCCTGGAGGGGAGATTCCCTCAATCAGCCCCAGCATTTT | CAWRGDSLNQPQHF
. | . | TRBJ2-2 | TRBV11-1 | TGTGCCAGCAGGCCCATGAACACCGGGGAGCTGTTTTTT | CASRPMNTGELFF
few | TRBD1 | TRBJ2-2 | TRBV2 | TGTGCCAGCAGTGACAGGGGGACCACCGGGGAGCTGTTTTTT | CASSDRGTTGELFF
. | . | TRBJ2-1 | TRBV28 | TGTGCCAGCAGCCGCAGGGACAATGAGCAGTTCTTC | CASSRRDNEQFF
. | . | TRBJ2-7 | TRBV14 | TGTGCCAGCAGCCCGGGACACTTCTCCTACGAGCAGTACTTC | CASSPGHFSYEQYF
. | TRBD1 | TRBJ2-2 | TRBV25-1 | TGTGCCAGCAGTGATCCAGGGGGTCACACCGGGGAGCTGTTTTTT | CASSDPGGHTGELFF
. | TRBD1 | TRBJ2-1 | TRBV18 | TGTGCCAGCTCCAGGGACAGAGCAAAGGATGAGCAGTTCTTC | CASSRDRAKDEQFF
few | . | TRBJ2-1 | TRBV19 | TGTGCCAGTAGTATGACACTAGTTTACAATGAGCAGTTCTTC | CASSMTLVYNEQFF
. | . | TRBJ1-4 | TRBV6-5 | TGTGCCAGCAGTTCCCGGGGGGGCCGGGAAAAACTGTTTTTT | CASSSRGGREKLFF
. | . | TRBJ1-1 | TRBV10-3 | TGTGCCATCACTAGAACAGAGAACACTGAAGCTTTCTTT | CAITRTENTEAFF
. | . | TRBJ1-4 | TRBV5-4 | TGTGCCAGCTCCCGTGGGGGGGCTACTAATGAAAAACTGTTTTTT | CASSRGGATNEKLFF
medium-sized | TRBD1 | TRBJ2-5 | TRBV4-1 | TGCGCCACCTCACAGGGGGTAAAAGAGACCCAGTACTTC | CATSQGVKETQYF
. | . | TRBJ2-5 | TRBV29-1 | TGCAGCGGAGCCAGGGGAGAGACCCAGTACTTC | CSGARGETQYF
. | . | TRBJ1-5 | TRBV11-2 | TGTGCCAGCAGCTCCGACGGCACAGGGAATCAGCCCCAGCATTTT | CASSSDGTGNQPQHF